One and the same sample provided the 28 T cell receptor beta chains below, sequenced in a study of T cells after posttransplantation cyclophosphamide. Some clones are missing from TCRdb's copy, which holds only in-frame ones; the method was immunoSEQ multiplex PCR. The table lists 9,000 to 15,000 clones, 75% to 85% of them singletons, with about 3.5% in the top ten. Sampled 1 year posttransplant, controls received myeloablative marrow transplants, methotrexate and a calcineurin inhibitor. The sample here was PBMCs, taken around 350 days after allogeneic stem cell transplant with calcineurin inhibitor and methotrexate. All receptors come from a male patient younger than 45 who received an allogeneic stem cell transplant from an unrelated donor, was CMV-positive, and had acute GVHD only. Some of the T cells may derive from the graft donor.

The J gene is TRBJ1-3, the V gene TRBV5-1, with D tentatively TRBD1 (6 bases). Germline lookup yields CDR1 SGHRS and CDR2 YFSETQ. This CDR3 is built from 17 residues. V was cut by 0 bases and J by 0 bases, with 13 bases left in between. CDR3 sequence: CASSLATGSSSGNTIYF. The CDR3, as DNA: TGCGCCAGCAGCTTGGCGACAGGTTCGAGCTCTGGAAACACCATATATTTT.

The rearrangement links TRBV7-9 to TRBJ1-5, with D possibly being TRBD1 (5 bases). Per germline, CDR1 SEHNR and CDR2 FQNEAQ (reference sequence). The V end lost 5 bases, the J end lost 3 bases, and 14 bases lay between the germline ends. The CDR3 totals 15 residues. The CDR3 DNA follows: TGTGCCAGCAGCCCAGCGGGACCGCACAATCAGCCCCAGCATTTT. Protein sequence: CASSPAGPHNQPQHF.

The rearrangement joins TRBV7-2 to TRBJ2-7, with TRBD1 as a possible D gene (6 bases). This CDR3 has 13 residues. In germline, CDR1 is SGHTA, CDR2 FQGNSA. V was trimmed by 5 bases and J by 3 bases, leaving 11 bases between them. Here the CDR3 DNA reads TGTGCCAGCAGCCCTCGGACAGTCTACGAGCAGTACTTC. It encodes CASSPRTVYEQYF.

Only a few counts were recorded for this clone. The J gene is TRBJ1-2, the V gene TRBV5-4, with 9 bases fitting TRBD1. J lost 4 bases, V lost 4 bases, and 11 bases had no gene match. Germline-derived CDR1 and CDR2 are SGHNT and YYREEE (reference sequence). The length of the CDR3 is 16 residues. CDR3 protein: CASSTGSDRGGYGYTF. In DNA, the CDR3 is TGTGCCAGCAGCACAGGGTCGGACAGGGGTGGCTATGGCTACACCTTC.

The genes are TRBV11-3 and TRBJ1-1; D ambiguous. Per germline, CDR1 SGHNT and CDR2 YENEEA. The V end lost 3 bases, the J end lost 0 bases, and 11 bases lay between the germline ends. This CDR3 is built from 15 residues. CDR3 DNA: TGTGCCAGCAGCTTTTCTGGCACTATGAACACTGAAGCTTTCTTT. Translating gives CASSFSGTMNTEAFF.

The rearrangement uses TRBV9 and TRBJ2-1, with 8 bases identical to TRBD2. The V segment lost 4 bases and the J segment 6 bases; nucleotides outside the gene matches: 9. The germline CDR1 and CDR2 sequences are SGDLS and YYNGEE. The CDR3 extends over 15 amino acids. CDR3 sequence reads: CASSPRSGSPNEQFF. The CDR3 DNA reads as TGTGCCAGCAGCCCCCGAAGCGGGAGCCCCAATGAGCAGTTCTTC.

DNA for the CDR3: TGCGCCAGCAGCGTCTCGGCCGGGACTAGCGGGTACAATGAGCAGTTCTTC. It translates to CASSVSAGTSGYNEQFF. V usage is TRBV5-1 and J usage is TRBJ2-1; 12 bases line up with TRBD2. Unmatched junction bases numbered 9, after V lost 4 bases and J lost 4 bases. The CDR3 covers 17 residues. In germline, CDR1 is SGHRS, CDR2 YFSETQ.

This clone has just one count. The chain is built from TRBV7-6 and TRBJ2-7; D uncertain. Germline CDR1 reads SGHVS; CDR2 reads FNYEAQ. There are 12 residues in the CDR3. Trimming stripped 5 bases from V and 5 bases from J, with 10 bases between. CDR3 DNA: TGTGCCAGCAGCCTCAGGATGGACGAGCAGTACTTC. Its protein is CASSLRMDEQYF. The full variable domain, completed using reference TRBV7-6 and TRBJ2-7, is GAGVSQSPRYKVTKRGQDVALRCDPISGHVSLYWYRQALGQGPEFLTYFNYEAQQDKSGLPNDRFSAERPEGSISTLTIQRTEQRDSAMYRCASSLRMDEQYFGPGTRLTVT.

This rearrangement joins TRBV27 to TRBJ1-2, with 10 nucleotides matching TRBD1. The CDR3 consists of 14 residues. Germline-derived CDR1 and CDR2 are MNHEY and SMNVEV (reference sequence). With V trimmed by 6 bases and J by 3 bases, 4 bases remained unmatched. The CDR3: CASRRDRGYYGYTF. The CDR3 region has the DNA TGTGCCAGCAGGCGGGACAGGGGCTACTATGGCTACACCTTC.

This clone occurred once. The gene calls are TRBV5-6 and TRBJ1-6; D remains ambiguous. The CDR3 has 16 residues. V lost 2 bases, J lost 0 bases, and 9 bases lay in between. Per germline, CDR1 SGHDT and CDR2 YYEEEE. CDR3 in DNA: TGTGCCAGCAGCTTTGGCATCTTCTCCTATAATTCACCCCTCCACTTT. Protein sequence: CASSFGIFSYNSPLHF.

About this clone: The CDR3 end shows no conserved phenylalanine or tryptophan, and so a read error is likely. The chain carries TRBV4-3 and TRBJ2-6, with 10 positions matching TRBD2. Trimming took 2 bases from V and 3 from J; bases not matched to a gene: 7. The CDR3 is 18 residues long. CDR1 and CDR2 from the germline V gene are LGHNA and YSLEER. The CDR3 bases are TGCGCCAGCAGCCAAACTAGCGGGGTGGTTGTTGGGGCCAACGTCCTGACTGTC. This translates into CASSQTSGVVVGANVLTV.

The CDR3 sequence is CASSHPEEEETQYF. The CDR3 DNA is TGTGCCAGCAGCCACCCTGAGGAGGAAGAGACCCAGTACTTC. This chain connects TRBV7-9 to TRBJ2-5, with a tentative D call TRBD2 (5 bases). Germline V gene lookup returns CDR1 SEHNR and CDR2 FQNEAQ (reference sequence). CDR3 length: 14 amino acids. Trimming cost V 5 bases and J 3 bases, with 13 bases left between them.

The gene calls are TRBV29-1 and TRBJ2-7; D is unclear. V lost 3 bases to trimming and J lost 9 bases, with 24 bases between them. The CDR3 spans 15 residues. Germline V gene data show CDR1 as SQVTM and CDR2 as ANQGSEA. The CDR3 region has the DNA TGCAGCGTTGATTATGGCTCGGAAACATCTGCGGTGCAGTACTTC. It encodes CSVDYGSETSAVQYF.

V usage is TRBV18 and J usage is TRBJ1-2, with D maybe TRBD1 (5 bases). Trimming removed 0 bases from V and 7 bases from J, with 15 bases in between. The CDR3 consists of 15 residues. Germline-derived CDR1 and CDR2 are KGHSH and LQKENI. CDR3 loop: CASSPPGRQGGGYTF. The CDR3 bases are TGTGCCAGCTCACCACCCGGGAGGCAGGGCGGTGGCTACACCTTC.

The V and J genes are TRBV9 and TRBJ1-2; weak D call: TRBD1 (6 bases). The CDR3 has 15 amino acids. CDR1 and CDR2 from the germline V gene are SGDLS and YYNGEE. V was trimmed by 4 bases and J by 2 bases, leaving 15 bases between them. CDR3 bases: TGTGCCAGCAGCCCTCATGGGGGACAAAACTATGGCTACACCTTC. It encodes CASSPHGGQNYGYTF.

The chain recombines TRBV7-2 with TRBJ1-4, with 8 bases matching TRBD1. J was trimmed by 13 bases and V by 1 base; bases with no gene match: 11. CDR3 length: 15 amino acids. The germline CDR1 and CDR2 sequences are SGHTA and FQGNSA. CDR3 sequence reads: CASSLGTGRISGLFF. In DNA form, the CDR3 reads TGTGCCAGCAGCTTAGGGACAGGGCGGATCTCTGGACTGTTTTTT.

J is TRBJ1-2 and V is TRBV11-2; tentatively, D is TRBD1 (5 bases). This CDR3 has 16 residues. The germline V gene has CDR1 SGHAT and CDR2 FQNNGV. Trimming pared 2 bases from V and 4 bases from J, leaving 17 bases between. CDR3 nucleotides: TGTGCCAGCAGCTTACCAGACAGCGGGTTGAGCTATGGCTACACCTTC. Its protein is CASSLPDSGLSYGYTF.

The chain recombines TRBV7-2 with TRBJ2-3; tentative D call: TRBD2 (5 bases). Trimming pared 0 bases from V and 2 bases from J, leaving 12 bases between. CDR3 size: 16 residues. Germline V gives CDR1 SGHTA, CDR2 FQGNSA. CDR3 sequence reads: CASSLAWGVFTDTQYF. CDR3 nucleotides: TGTGCCAGCAGCTTAGCGTGGGGAGTGTTCACAGATACGCAGTATTTT. Combining the CDR3 with reference TRBV7-2 and TRBJ2-3 gives the whole variable domain GAGVSQSPSNKVTEKGKDVELRCDPISGHTALYWYRQSLGQGLEFLIYFQGNSAPDKSGLPSDRFSAERTGGSVSTLTIQRTQQEDSAVYLCASSLAWGVFTDTQYFGPGTRLTVL.

This chain joins TRBV7-9 and TRBJ2-5; D uncertain. The CDR3 is 12 amino acids. The V and J ends lost 4 bases and 5 bases respectively, with 8 bases between them. CDR1 and CDR2 (germline): SEHNR, FQNEAQ (reference sequence). The CDR3 is CASSSLYETQYF. The CDR3 DNA is TGTGCCAGCAGCTCGTTGTATGAGACCCAGTACTTC.

The sample holds a few counts of this clone. CDR3 coding DNA: TGTGCCAGCAGCCTACTAACTAGCTACAATGAGCAGTTCTTC. Amino acids: CASSLLTSYNEQFF. The rearrangement uses TRBV5-5 and TRBJ2-1; D perhaps matches TRBD2 (5 bases). V lost 4 bases to trimming and J lost 3 bases, with 11 bases between them. The CDR3 runs to 14 residues. Per the germline V gene, CDR1 is SGHKS and CDR2 is YYEKEE (reference sequence).

V and J are TRBV5-4 and TRBJ1-1; D not resolved. The length of the CDR3 is 13 residues. Germline CDR1 SGHNT, CDR2 YYREEE (reference sequence). Between the trimmed V and J ends, which lost 4 bases and 5 bases, there was a span of 12 bases. CDR3 bases: TGTGCCAGCAGCATAACCGGGGAAACTGAAGCTTTCTTT. It is translated as CASSITGETEAFF.

The V gene is TRBV7-2, the J gene TRBJ1-2; D possibly corresponds to TRBD1 (6 bases). CDR1 is SGHTA, CDR2 FQGNSA, per germline. Trimming cost V 2 bases and J 4 bases, with 14 bases left between them. This CDR3 comprises 15 residues. The CDR3 loop is CASSLMTGGIYGYTF. The DNA of the CDR3 is TGTGCCAGCAGCTTAATGACAGGAGGAATCTATGGCTACACCTTC.

This rearrangement joins TRBV4-1 to TRBJ1-1; 7 bases align to TRBD1. Per the germline V gene, CDR1 is MGHRA and CDR2 is YSYEKL. The V gene end was trimmed by 4 bases and the J gene end by 10 bases; junction bases not matched to a gene: 9. This CDR3 is 13 amino acids long. The DNA of the CDR3 is TGCGCCAGCAGCCTACTCAGGGGGTTTTCAGCTTTCTTT. Translated: CASSLLRGFSAFF.

The gene calls are TRBV18 and TRBJ1-5; 7 nucleotides line up with TRBD1. CDR1 is KGHSH and CDR2 is LQKENI in the germline V gene. The CDR3 covers 17 residues. V lost 3 bases, J lost 2 bases, and 10 bases stayed unmatched. CDR3 sequence reads: CASSPQGVARGNQPQHF. CDR3 DNA sequence: TGTGCCAGCTCACCCCAGGGGGTTGCTCGGGGCAATCAGCCCCAGCATTTT.

Turning to this clone: Different DNA sequences within this sample yield the same CDR3. The chain joins TRBV7-3 to TRBJ1-1, with a weak D call TRBD1 (6 bases). Germline-derived CDR1 and CDR2 are SGHTA and FQGTGA. The V gene lost 3 bases and the J gene lost 1 base, with 9 bases spanning the gap. The CDR3 loop spans 14 amino acids. The CDR3 is CASSLGHANTEAFF. The CDR3 DNA follows: TGTGCCAGCAGCTTGGGACACGCGAACACTGAAGCTTTCTTT.

The chain is built from TRBV5-1 and TRBJ2-7; the match to TRBD2 covers 9 bases. The length of the CDR3 is 18 residues. V lost 3 bases to trimming and J lost 2 bases; unmatched junction nucleotides: 15. From germline, CDR1 is SGHRS and CDR2 YFSETQ. The CDR3 region has the DNA TGCGCCAGCAGCTCAACTAAAGCCCTAGCGGGGCAAACCTACGAGCAGTACTTC. It translates to CASSSTKALAGQTYEQYF.

This clone came up a few times. The rearrangement links TRBV27 to TRBJ2-7; D is perhaps TRBD2 (6 bases). Germline loops: CDR1 MNHEY, CDR2 SMNVEV (reference sequence). The CDR3 extends over 15 amino acids. The V and J ends lost 5 bases and 4 bases respectively, with 18 bases between them. In nucleotides, the CDR3 is TGTGCCAGCAGTCAGGAACTGGGGGAGGCATACGAGCAGTACTTC. The encoded protein is CASSQELGEAYEQYF.

This clone was counted once. V and J are TRBV19 and TRBJ2-6, with 8 bases lining up with TRBD1. This CDR3 contains 16 residues. V shed 5 bases and J 3 bases; nucleotides not matched to a gene: 6. Per germline, CDR1 LNHDA and CDR2 SQIVND (reference sequence). The CDR3 is CASSRQGFGGANVLTF. The DNA of the CDR3 is TGTGCCAGTAGTCGACAGGGGTTCGGTGGGGCCAACGTCCTGACTTTC.